This TCR beta chain appears in the sequencing data of a study of resident and recirculating memory T cells in vitiligo. Assay used: immunoSEQ multiplex PCR; TCRdb lists only in-frame clones, some missing. The sample lists 72,000 or so clones, roughly nine tenths occurring once. The V gene's germline CDR1 is ENHRY and CDR2 SYGVKD. This CDR3 has 12 residues. V was trimmed by 4 bases and J by 5 bases, leaving 9 bases between them. The sequencing input was blood. This receptor was identified in a male donor with vitiligo. J is TRBJ2-7 and V is TRBV10-3, with D possibly being TRBD1 (5 bases). The CDR3 loop is CAISGRGDEQYF. In DNA, the CDR3 is TGTGCCATCAGTGGAAGGGGCGACGAGCAGTACTTC.